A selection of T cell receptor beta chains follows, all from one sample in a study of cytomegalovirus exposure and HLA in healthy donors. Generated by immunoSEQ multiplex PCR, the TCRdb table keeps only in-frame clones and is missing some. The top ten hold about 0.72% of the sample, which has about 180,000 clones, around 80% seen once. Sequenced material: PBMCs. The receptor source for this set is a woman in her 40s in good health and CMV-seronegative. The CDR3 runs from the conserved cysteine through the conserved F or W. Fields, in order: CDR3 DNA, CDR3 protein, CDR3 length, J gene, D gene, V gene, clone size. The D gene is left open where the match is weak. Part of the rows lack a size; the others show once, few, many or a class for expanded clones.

cdr3_nt: TGCGCCAGCAGCCCCGGACAGGGGCCTTCGGAGACCCAGTACTTC
cdr3_aa: CASSPGQGPSETQYF
cdr3_length: 15
j_call: TRBJ2-5
d_call: TRBD1
v_call: TRBV5-1
clone_size: NA

cdr3_nt: TGCGCCAGCAGCCTCCGGACTAGCGGGGCCCAAGAGACCCAGTACTTC
cdr3_aa: CASSLRTSGAQETQYF
cdr3_length: 16
j_call: TRBJ2-5
d_call: TRBD2
v_call: TRBV5-1
clone_size: once

cdr3_nt: TGTGCCAGCAGCTTGGAACAGACCTACGAGCAGTACTTC
cdr3_aa: CASSLEQTYEQYF
cdr3_length: 13
j_call: TRBJ2-7
d_call: NA
v_call: TRBV5-6
clone_size: NA

cdr3_nt: TGTGCCAGCTCACCCAGCCAGGGGACACTCCTCTTACCTGGCTACACCTTC
cdr3_aa: CASSPSQGTLLLPGYTF
cdr3_length: 17
j_call: TRBJ1-2
d_call: NA
v_call: TRBV18
clone_size: NA

cdr3_nt: TGTGCCAGCACCAAGGGGCAGCTGAATGAAAAACTGTTTTTT
cdr3_aa: CASTKGQLNEKLFF
cdr3_length: 14
j_call: TRBJ1-4
d_call: NA
v_call: TRBV9
clone_size: few

cdr3_nt: TGTGCCAGCAGCTTGGAATCCGACAGGGACACCGGGGAGCTGTTTTTT
cdr3_aa: CASSLESDRDTGELFF
cdr3_length: 16
j_call: TRBJ2-2
d_call: TRBD1
v_call: TRBV5-5
clone_size: NA

cdr3_nt: TGCAGCGCCCTAAGGGGAGGATGGCAAGAGACCCAGTACTTC
cdr3_aa: CSALRGGWQETQYF
cdr3_length: 14
j_call: TRBJ2-5
d_call: NA
v_call: TRBV29-1
clone_size: NA

cdr3_nt: TGTGCCAGTAGTATAAGGTCTAGCGGGAGTCGAAATGAGCAGTTCTTC
cdr3_aa: CASSIRSSGSRNEQFF
cdr3_length: 16
j_call: TRBJ2-1
d_call: TRBD2
v_call: TRBV19
clone_size: once

cdr3_nt: TGTGCCTTAGGCGTAGGGACAGGGATTGGGACCCAGTACTTC
cdr3_aa: CALGVGTGIGTQYF
cdr3_length: 14
j_call: TRBJ2-5
d_call: TRBD1
v_call: TRBV30
clone_size: once

cdr3_nt: TGTGCCAGCAGTTGGGGGGGGGCAGGAGGAGATACGCAGTATTTT
cdr3_aa: CASSWGGAGGDTQYF
cdr3_length: 15
j_call: TRBJ2-3
d_call: NA
v_call: TRBV27
clone_size: NA

cdr3_nt: TGTGCCAGCAGCCCGCAAGGGACTAGCGGGGACGGCAGGCAGTTCTTC
cdr3_aa: CASSPQGTSGDGRQFF
cdr3_length: 16
j_call: TRBJ2-1
d_call: TRBD2
v_call: TRBV11-1
clone_size: few

cdr3_nt: TGTGCCAGTAATACAGGGGGCCTCGGCTACACCTTC
cdr3_aa: CASNTGGLGYTF
cdr3_length: 12
j_call: TRBJ1-2
d_call: TRBD1
v_call: TRBV19
clone_size: NA

cdr3_nt: TGTGCCAGCTCCGAGGTAGTCGATTCACCCCTCCACTTT
cdr3_aa: CASSEVVDSPLHF
cdr3_length: 13
j_call: TRBJ1-6
d_call: NA
v_call: TRBV2
clone_size: NA

cdr3_nt: TGTGCCAGCAGCTCAACGTCGGACGGGAACTCTGGAAACACCATATATTTT
cdr3_aa: CASSSTSDGNSGNTIYF
cdr3_length: 17
j_call: TRBJ1-3
d_call: NA
v_call: TRBV7-9
clone_size: NA

cdr3_nt: TGTGCCAGCAGTTCGGTGACTAGCGGGGGCCATGAGCAGTTCTTC
cdr3_aa: CASSSVTSGGHEQFF
cdr3_length: 15
j_call: TRBJ2-1
d_call: TRBD2
v_call: TRBV6-6
clone_size: few

cdr3_nt: TGTGCCAGCAGCCCCCCAGGGGGAAACACTGAAGCTTTCTTT
cdr3_aa: CASSPPGGNTEAFF
cdr3_length: 14
j_call: TRBJ1-1
d_call: TRBD1
v_call: TRBV28
clone_size: NA

cdr3_nt: TGCGCCAGCAGCTGGACACAGGCCGCCGGGGATACGCAGTATTTT
cdr3_aa: CASSWTQAAGDTQYF
cdr3_length: 15
j_call: TRBJ2-3
d_call: NA
v_call: TRBV5-1
clone_size: NA

cdr3_nt: TGCAGCGTTGACGGCGGGACAGATACGCAGTATTTT
cdr3_aa: CSVDGGTDTQYF
cdr3_length: 12
j_call: TRBJ2-3
d_call: NA
v_call: TRBV29-1
clone_size: NA

cdr3_nt: TGTGCCAGCAGTTACCTCGAGGGCCCCTACGAGCAGTACTTC
cdr3_aa: CASSYLEGPYEQYF
cdr3_length: 14
j_call: TRBJ2-7
d_call: NA
v_call: TRBV6-6
clone_size: NA

cdr3_nt: TGTGCCAGCAGTTTAGGAGGAGGCAGAGGTCAGCCCCAGCATTTT
cdr3_aa: CASSLGGGRGQPQHF
cdr3_length: 15
j_call: TRBJ1-5
d_call: NA
v_call: TRBV27
clone_size: NA

cdr3_nt: TGTGCCAGCAGCCCAGCTAGCGGATACAATGAGCAGTTCTTC
cdr3_aa: CASSPASGYNEQFF
cdr3_length: 14
j_call: TRBJ2-1
d_call: TRBD2
v_call: TRBV5-6
clone_size: few

cdr3_nt: TGTGCCTGGAGGGGGAGACAGGGGAGGTACACCGGGGAGCTGTTTTTT
cdr3_aa: CAWRGRQGRYTGELFF
cdr3_length: 16
j_call: TRBJ2-2
d_call: TRBD1
v_call: TRBV30
clone_size: NA

cdr3_nt: TGTGCCAGCAGCGTAAACGCGGGAGAGCAGTACTTC
cdr3_aa: CASSVNAGEQYF
cdr3_length: 12
j_call: TRBJ2-7
d_call: NA
v_call: TRBV9
clone_size: NA

cdr3_nt: TGTGCCAGTAGAGGAGGACAGGACTCCTACGAGCAGTACTTC
cdr3_aa: CASRGGQDSYEQYF
cdr3_length: 14
j_call: TRBJ2-7
d_call: TRBD1
v_call: TRBV19
clone_size: NA

cdr3_nt: TGTGCCGTTCTGATCCCGGGACAGAGCAAAGCTTTCTTT
cdr3_aa: CAVLIPGQSKAFF
cdr3_length: 13
j_call: TRBJ1-1
d_call: TRBD1
v_call: TRBV4-2
clone_size: NA

cdr3_nt: TGTGCCTGGAGTGCCCCGGGACAGGGCCGAAAACTGTTTTTT
cdr3_aa: CAWSAPGQGRKLFF
cdr3_length: 14
j_call: TRBJ1-4
d_call: TRBD1
v_call: TRBV30
clone_size: NA

cdr3_nt: TGCAGCGTTGACCCGGGGGTCGGCTATGGCTACACCTTC
cdr3_aa: CSVDPGVGYGYTF
cdr3_length: 13
j_call: TRBJ1-2
d_call: NA
v_call: TRBV29-1
clone_size: NA

cdr3_nt: TGTGCCAGCAGCTTGGTGCGGAGCTCTGGAAACACCATATATTTT
cdr3_aa: CASSLVRSSGNTIYF
cdr3_length: 15
j_call: TRBJ1-3
d_call: NA
v_call: TRBV5-6
clone_size: few

cdr3_nt: TGTGCCAGCAGACAGGCCCCCAATCAGCCCCAGCATTTT
cdr3_aa: CASRQAPNQPQHF
cdr3_length: 13
j_call: TRBJ1-5
d_call: NA
v_call: TRBV6-1
clone_size: NA

cdr3_nt: TGCGCCAGCAGCTTGGGGGTGAGAGGTGGAGGGCGCGAGCAGTACTTC
cdr3_aa: CASSLGVRGGGREQYF
cdr3_length: 16
j_call: TRBJ2-7
d_call: NA
v_call: TRBV5-1
clone_size: few

cdr3_nt: TGTGCCAGCACCCCACTTAGAAGCACAGATACGCAGTATTTT
cdr3_aa: CASTPLRSTDTQYF
cdr3_length: 14
j_call: TRBJ2-3
d_call: NA
v_call: TRBV28
clone_size: NA

cdr3_nt: TGCGCCAGCAGCTTACAGGGCATAGTCACTGAAGCTTTCTTT
cdr3_aa: CASSLQGIVTEAFF
cdr3_length: 14
j_call: TRBJ1-1
d_call: NA
v_call: TRBV5-1
clone_size: few

cdr3_nt: TGTGCCAGTAGTATGGGACTAGCGAGATCCTACGAGCAGTACTTC
cdr3_aa: CASSMGLARSYEQYF
cdr3_length: 15
j_call: TRBJ2-7
d_call: TRBD2
v_call: TRBV19
clone_size: NA

cdr3_nt: TGTGCCAGCTCACCGGGACTAGATCTAGTCGAGCAGTACTTC
cdr3_aa: CASSPGLDLVEQYF
cdr3_length: 14
j_call: TRBJ2-7
d_call: TRBD2
v_call: TRBV18
clone_size: NA

cdr3_nt: TGTGCCAGCTCAATGAAACAGGGCAATTCACCCCTCCACTTT
cdr3_aa: CASSMKQGNSPLHF
cdr3_length: 14
j_call: TRBJ1-6
d_call: NA
v_call: TRBV18
clone_size: NA

cdr3_nt: TGTGCCAGCAGTTTACGGACTAGCGGGGGTTATACGCAGTATTTT
cdr3_aa: CASSLRTSGGYTQYF
cdr3_length: 15
j_call: TRBJ2-3
d_call: TRBD2
v_call: TRBV28
clone_size: few

cdr3_nt: TGTGCCAGCACACTCCGACAGCATAAAGCTTTCTTT
cdr3_aa: CASTLRQHKAFF
cdr3_length: 12
j_call: TRBJ1-1
d_call: NA
v_call: TRBV6-1
clone_size: NA

cdr3_nt: TGTGCCATCAGTAGACAGGGAGGTAACTATGGCTACACCTTC
cdr3_aa: CAISRQGGNYGYTF
cdr3_length: 14
j_call: TRBJ1-2
d_call: TRBD1
v_call: TRBV10-3
clone_size: NA

cdr3_nt: TGCGCCAGCAGCTTCGGGATCATGAACACTGAAGCTTTCTTT
cdr3_aa: CASSFGIMNTEAFF
cdr3_length: 14
j_call: TRBJ1-1
d_call: NA
v_call: TRBV5-1
clone_size: NA

cdr3_nt: TGTGCCAGCACCCCCGCCGGGCTAGCGGGAGACGAGCAGTACTTC
cdr3_aa: CASTPAGLAGDEQYF
cdr3_length: 15
j_call: TRBJ2-7
d_call: TRBD2
v_call: TRBV5-5
clone_size: NA

cdr3_nt: TGTGCCAGCAGCTTGGTGGAGGGGAACACCGGGGAGCTGTTTTTT
cdr3_aa: CASSLVEGNTGELFF
cdr3_length: 15
j_call: TRBJ2-2
d_call: NA
v_call: TRBV5-6
clone_size: NA

cdr3_nt: TGTGCCATCACGAGTGGAGGGGCGAGTACCGGGGAGCTGTTTTTT
cdr3_aa: CAITSGGASTGELFF
cdr3_length: 15
j_call: TRBJ2-2
d_call: NA
v_call: TRBV28
clone_size: NA

cdr3_nt: TGTGCCAGCAGTTTGATCGGGACAGGGGCTTACGATCAGCCCCAGCATTTT
cdr3_aa: CASSLIGTGAYDQPQHF
cdr3_length: 17
j_call: TRBJ1-5
d_call: TRBD1
v_call: TRBV27
clone_size: NA

cdr3_nt: TGCAGCGCCGGGGAACAGGGGGGATACTACGAGCAGTACTTC
cdr3_aa: CSAGEQGGYYEQYF
cdr3_length: 14
j_call: TRBJ2-7
d_call: TRBD1
v_call: TRBV29-1
clone_size: NA

cdr3_nt: TGTGCCAGCAGCTCAAAACAAACACCGGGTGGGTGGACAGCAGCCTATGGCTACACCTTC
cdr3_aa: CASSSKQTPGGWTAAYGYTF
cdr3_length: 20
j_call: TRBJ1-2
d_call: NA
v_call: TRBV14
clone_size: NA

cdr3_nt: TGCGCCAGCAGCCCTGGGACAGACAATGAGCAGTTCTTC
cdr3_aa: CASSPGTDNEQFF
cdr3_length: 13
j_call: TRBJ2-1
d_call: TRBD1
v_call: TRBV5-1
clone_size: NA

cdr3_nt: TGCGCCAGCAGCTATGTGGACAGAATTCCCGAGCAGTACTTC
cdr3_aa: CASSYVDRIPEQYF
cdr3_length: 14
j_call: TRBJ2-7
d_call: NA
v_call: TRBV4-1
clone_size: NA

cdr3_nt: TGTGCCAGCAGTGAGGATGGGGGGACCCAGCCCCAGCATTTT
cdr3_aa: CASSEDGGTQPQHF
cdr3_length: 14
j_call: TRBJ1-5
d_call: NA
v_call: TRBV6-1
clone_size: NA

cdr3_nt: TGTGCCAGCAGCCAAAGGGGAGGAGAGACCCAGTACTTC
cdr3_aa: CASSQRGGETQYF
cdr3_length: 13
j_call: TRBJ2-5
d_call: NA
v_call: TRBV7-8
clone_size: NA

cdr3_nt: TGTGCCAGCGGATCCCGAGGAGGGGTACGAGACACTGAAGCTTTCTTT
cdr3_aa: CASGSRGGVRDTEAFF
cdr3_length: 16
j_call: TRBJ1-1
d_call: NA
v_call: TRBV11-3
clone_size: NA

cdr3_nt: TGTGCCAGCAGCCAGGACAGGGTCGATGAGCAGTTCTTC
cdr3_aa: CASSQDRVDEQFF
cdr3_length: 13
j_call: TRBJ2-1
d_call: TRBD1
v_call: TRBV5-4
clone_size: NA

cdr3_nt: TGTGCCAGCAGTTTATTTGGGCTGAGCTCCTACAATGAGCAGTTCTTC
cdr3_aa: CASSLFGLSSYNEQFF
cdr3_length: 16
j_call: TRBJ2-1
d_call: NA
v_call: TRBV28
clone_size: NA

cdr3_nt: TGTGCCAGTAGCGATCCCGGGAGGGGTGAAAAACTGTTTTTT
cdr3_aa: CASSDPGRGEKLFF
cdr3_length: 14
j_call: TRBJ1-4
d_call: NA
v_call: TRBV19
clone_size: once

cdr3_nt: TGTGCCAGCAGCCGCCGACAGGGTGCTAATGAAAAACTGTTTTTT
cdr3_aa: CASSRRQGANEKLFF
cdr3_length: 15
j_call: TRBJ1-4
d_call: TRBD1
v_call: TRBV7-8
clone_size: once

cdr3_nt: TGTGCCAGCAGCTTGGATTACAGCCCTACCTACAATGAGCAGTTCTTC
cdr3_aa: CASSLDYSPTYNEQFF
cdr3_length: 16
j_call: TRBJ2-1
d_call: NA
v_call: TRBV5-5
clone_size: NA

cdr3_nt: TGCGCCAGCAGCCAAGTCTACGGTAACACTGAAGCTTTCTTT
cdr3_aa: CASSQVYGNTEAFF
cdr3_length: 14
j_call: TRBJ1-1
d_call: NA
v_call: TRBV4-1
clone_size: NA

cdr3_nt: TGTGCCAGTAGTATGGGGACAGGCCCCTTGAGGGCTGGGGCCAACGTCCTGACTTTC
cdr3_aa: CASSMGTGPLRAGANVLTF
cdr3_length: 19
j_call: TRBJ2-6
d_call: TRBD1
v_call: TRBV19
clone_size: NA

cdr3_nt: TGTGCCTGGAGACCCGAGGTTGGCAATCAGCCCCAGCATTTT
cdr3_aa: CAWRPEVGNQPQHF
cdr3_length: 14
j_call: TRBJ1-5
d_call: NA
v_call: TRBV30
clone_size: few